The entry below describes one T cell receptor (beta chain). Its antigen is currently unknown. The CDR3 runs to 18 residues. The V gene's germline CDR1 is SGHRS and CDR2 YFSETQ. Losses at the gene ends were 1 base for V and 3 bases for J; bases not matched to a gene: 13. These data originate in a study of T cell responses to AZD1222 COVID-19 vaccine. Study-wide results and caveats: Donors, mostly white British, included more females; clonal diversity was possibly underestimated. Nearly half of the spike-specific TCRs reportedly recognize variant regions that carry no mutations. Increases in Spike-specific TCR breadth and depth were seen after two AZD1222 doses.

Data came from immunoSEQ multiplex PCR; TCRdb stores just in-frame clones and leaves some out. Among about 150,000 clones, around 90% were seen once, and the ten largest hold approximately 6.3%. This TCR came from an adult who received the AZD1222 COVID-19 vaccine. This sequence joins TRBV5-1 and TRBJ1-2, with 9 bases matching TRBD1. The sequences come from peripheral blood, collected 28 days after the second AZD1222 dose. The chain's CDR3 is CASSLRPGQGSSDYGYTF. The CDR3 nucleotides are TGCGCCAGCAGCTTGCGACCGGGACAGGGTTCAAGCGACTATGGCTACACCTTC.